A single sample gave rise to the 28 T cell receptor beta chains below, sequenced in a study of T cells in localized non-small cell lung cancer. Here immunoSEQ multiplex PCR was the method, and the copy in TCRdb shows in-frame clones only, minus some. This table has some 40,000 clones, over 85% appearing once. The material sequenced was peripheral blood, taken before any cancer treatment. The receptors stem from a female donor of 60 years or more with stage I lung adenocarcinoma.

V usage is TRBV6-5 and J usage is TRBJ1-1; D ambiguous. The germline CDR1 and CDR2 sequences are MNHEY and SVGAGI. The CDR3 totals 13 residues. Trimming cost V 4 bases and J 5 bases, with 11 bases left between them. CDR3 DNA: TGTGCCAGCAGTTTTCACAGAGAGACTGAAGCTTTCTTT. Translation: CASSFHRETEAFF.

The chain has TRBV6-6 and TRBJ2-4, with TRBD1 as a possible D gene (5 bases). This CDR3 is 16 amino acids long. Trimming left V 2 bases short and J 2 bases short, with 13 bases between. CDR1 is MNHNY and CDR2 is SVGAGI in the germline V gene (reference sequence). The CDR3 sequence is CASSYGALKPKNIQYF. The CDR3 coding sequence is TGTGCCAGCAGTTACGGGGCCCTTAAACCCAAAAACATTCAGTACTTC.

The rearrangement uses TRBV11-3 and TRBJ2-2; 9 bases line up with TRBD2. Trimming at V came to 5 bases and at J to 7 bases, leaving 5 bases not matched to a gene. The CDR3 covers 14 residues. CDR1 SGHNT and CDR2 YENEEA come from the germline V gene. The CDR3 bases are TGTGCCAGCAGCCCGCTGCGGGGGGGCGGGGAGCTGTTTTTT. Residues: CASSPLRGGGELFF.

The chain couples TRBV5-1 to TRBJ2-2; D remains ambiguous. Germline V gives CDR1 SGHRS, CDR2 YFSETQ. The CDR3 is 11 amino acids. The ends were cut back, 7 bases at V and 6 bases at J, with 7 bases in the middle. CDR3 in DNA: TGCGCCAGCGGATGGGCCGGGGAGCTGTTTTTT. Its protein product is CASGWAGELFF.

The chain joins TRBV6-6 to TRBJ2-1; weak D call: TRBD2 (5 bases). This CDR3 spans 14 amino acids. With 6 bases removed from V and 3 bases from J, the gap between germline ends came to 12 bases. The germline V gene has CDR1 MNHNY and CDR2 SVGAGI (reference sequence). CDR3 loop: CASRRAEIYNEQFF. CDR3 nucleotide sequence: TGTGCCAGCAGGAGGGCGGAAATCTACAATGAGCAGTTCTTC.

This clone has just a few counts. The chain carries TRBV7-8 and TRBJ1-3; no firm D call. From germline, CDR1 is SGHVS and CDR2 FQNEAQ. The CDR3 contains 17 residues. Trimming took 2 bases from V and 0 from J, leaving 14 bases between them. The CDR3 loop reads CASSLWKASGSGNTIYF. DNA for the CDR3: TGTGCCAGCAGCTTATGGAAAGCTTCGGGCTCTGGAAACACCATATATTTT.

The CDR3 sequence: CASSRDSPNTGELFF. In nucleotides, the CDR3 is TGTGCCAGCAGCCGGGACAGCCCTAACACCGGGGAGCTGTTTTTT. The chain is built from TRBV11-3 and TRBJ2-2; 7 positions match TRBD1. The CDR3 extends over 15 amino acids. V lost 5 bases, J lost 2 bases, and 5 bases stayed unmatched. The germline V gene encodes CDR1 SGHNT and CDR2 YENEEA.

V gene TRBV19 combines with J gene TRBJ2-7; D might be TRBD2 (7 bases). The germline V gene encodes CDR1 LNHDA and CDR2 SQIVND (reference sequence). CDR3 length: 15 amino acids. The V end lost 1 base, the J end lost 2 bases, and 12 bases lay between the germline ends. CDR3 sequence reads: CASSIVGGGPYEQYF. Written as DNA, the CDR3 is TGTGCCAGTAGTATAGTAGGGGGGGGTCCCTACGAGCAGTACTTC.

The chain is built from TRBV5-8 and TRBJ1-5; maybe TRBD1 (5 bases). The ends were cut back, 4 bases at V and 6 bases at J, with 17 bases in the middle. Per the germline V gene, CDR1 is SGHTS and CDR2 is YDEGEE. This CDR3 region has 15 residues. The CDR3 DNA reads TGTGCCAGCAGCCCGGGACTCCGGGGCGGTCAGCCCCAGCATTTT. Translating gives CASSPGLRGGQPQHF.

V and J are TRBV5-6 and TRBJ1-2; TRBD1 agrees at 10 bases. V gave up 2 bases and J gave up 7 bases; unmatched junction bases: 8. CDR1 is SGHDT, CDR2 YYEEEE, per germline. CDR3 size: 15 residues. The CDR3 DNA reads as TGTGCCAGCAGCTTTTTGGGACAGGGGACGTTTGGCTACACCTTC. It translates to CASSFLGQGTFGYTF.

The V gene is TRBV29-1, the J gene TRBJ1-1, with D hard to call. Trimming took off 4 bases at V and 3 bases at J, with 12 bases between the two ends. This CDR3 has 13 residues. Germline lookup yields CDR1 SQVTM and CDR2 ANQGSEA. The CDR3 bases are TGCAGCGTTGCAAGGGTCTTGGACACTGAAGCTTTCTTT. It yields the protein CSVARVLDTEAFF.

The chain joins TRBV2 to TRBJ2-2; D perhaps matches TRBD1 (5 bases). Germline loops: CDR1 SNHLY, CDR2 FYNNEI. The CDR3 length is 14 residues. V was shortened by 7 bases and J by 6 bases, with 15 bases between the two germline ends. CDR3 bases: TGTGCCAGCACCGCCAGGGTGACGGCCGGGGAGCTGTTTTTT. It specifies CASTARVTAGELFF.

The rearrangement joins TRBV5-1 to TRBJ1-4; 7 bases match TRBD1. Germline CDR1 and CDR2: SGHRS and YFSETQ. The V and J ends lost 4 bases and 7 bases, in that order; junction bases with no gene match: 10. The CDR3 is 15 amino acids. The CDR3 reads CASSSRQGEGEKLFF. Written as DNA, the CDR3 is TGCGCCAGCAGCAGCCGACAGGGTGAGGGTGAAAAACTGTTTTTT.

This rearrangement joins TRBV19 to TRBJ1-2; D ambiguous. V shed 0 bases and J shed 8 bases, with 13 bases lying between them. The CDR3 totals 14 residues. Germline V gives CDR1 LNHDA, CDR2 SQIVND (reference sequence). The CDR3 loop is CASSIDPRVGGYTF. Here the CDR3 DNA reads TGTGCCAGTAGTATAGATCCGAGAGTCGGGGGCTACACCTTC.

The chain employs TRBV7-2 and TRBJ2-5; 7 bases agree with TRBD2. V was clipped by 1 base and J by 2 bases; unmatched bases: 4. The CDR3 is 15 residues long. Germline V gene sequence: CDR1 SGHTA, CDR2 FQGNSA. The CDR3 nucleotides are TGTGCCAGCAGCTTAGAGGGAGGGCGGCAAGAGACCCAGTACTTC. Amino acid sequence: CASSLEGGRQETQYF.

This clone was observed once. The chain combines TRBV7-6 with TRBJ1-6; no reliable D call. V lost 5 bases, J lost 10 bases, and 15 bases lay in between. CDR3 size: 14 residues. Per germline, CDR1 SGHVS and CDR2 FNYEAQ. CDR3 in amino acids: CASSETASDSPLHF. In DNA form, the CDR3 reads TGTGCCAGCAGCGAAACAGCGTCGGACTCACCCCTCCACTTT.

The chain uses TRBV4-1 and TRBJ1-2, with 7 bases fitting TRBD1. Trimming removed 0 bases from V and 4 bases from J; junction bases left unmatched: 11. The V gene's germline CDR1 is MGHRA and CDR2 YSYEKL. This CDR3 comprises 17 residues. The CDR3 region is CASSQDRTFWTGYGYTF. The CDR3 nucleotides are TGCGCCAGCAGCCAAGATCGGACCTTCTGGACAGGCTATGGCTACACCTTC.

V usage is TRBV19 and J usage is TRBJ1-2, with D perhaps matching TRBD1 (5 bases). The CDR3 totals 16 residues. The V and J ends lost 5 bases and 0 bases respectively, with 16 bases between them. Germline loops: CDR1 LNHDA, CDR2 SQIVND (reference sequence). The CDR3 loop is CASSYPPGLANYGYTF. The CDR3 nucleotides read TGTGCCAGTAGTTACCCTCCGGGACTTGCTAACTATGGCTACACCTTC.

The DNA for the CDR3 is TGTGCCAGCTCACCACGGGGGGATCAGCCCCAGCATTTT. Protein product: CASSPRGDQPQHF. The gene calls are TRBV18 and TRBJ1-5; D is perhaps TRBD1 (5 bases). The CDR3 extends over 13 amino acids. The V gene lost 1 base and the J gene lost 5 bases, with 6 bases spanning the gap. Looked up from germline, CDR1 is KGHSH and CDR2 is LQKENI.

This clone was found once. The chain couples TRBV2 to TRBJ1-4; D uncertain. The CDR3 runs 15 residues. Germline CDR1 SNHLY, CDR2 FYNNEI. Trimming took off 1 base at V and 4 bases at J, with 10 bases between the two ends. CDR3 nucleotide sequence: TGTGCCAGCAGTGAAGAATCACAGCTTAATGAAAAACTGTTTTTT. Translating gives CASSEESQLNEKLFF.

The chain is built from TRBV7-2 and TRBJ2-3; unclear D gene. The V and J ends lost 1 base and 1 base respectively, with 9 bases between them. Per the germline V gene, CDR1 is SGHTA and CDR2 is FQGNSA. This CDR3 has 15 residues. Here the CDR3 reads CASSLVLTGTDTQYF. The DNA of the CDR3 is TGTGCCAGCAGCTTAGTGTTGACGGGCACAGATACGCAGTATTTT.

V is TRBV11-2 and J is TRBJ1-5; 10 bases fit TRBD1. CDR1 SGHAT and CDR2 FQNNGV come from the germline V gene. The length of the CDR3 is 16 residues. The junction had 10 bases not matched to a gene; V was cut back by 5 bases and J by 6 bases. For the CDR3, the DNA is TGTGCCAGCAGCCCCCGCTCGACAGGGGGCTTTCAGCCCCAGCATTTT. Amino acids: CASSPRSTGGFQPQHF.

The gene calls are TRBV5-6 and TRBJ1-4; D remains unclear. V was pared by 4 bases and J by 5 bases, with 15 bases between. CDR1 is SGHDT, CDR2 YYEEEE, per germline. The CDR3 is 15 residues long. CDR3 in amino acids: CASSLRAWGNEKLFF. CDR3 DNA: TGTGCCAGCAGCCTAAGGGCCTGGGGAAATGAAAAACTGTTTTTT.

This clone was found once. The J gene is TRBJ2-4, the V gene TRBV19, with a weak D call TRBD1 (5 bases). The CDR3 has 15 residues. From germline, CDR1 is LNHDA and CDR2 SQIVND (reference sequence). The ends were cut back, 3 bases at V and 1 base at J, with 10 bases in the middle. The CDR3 loop is CASSIQGAAKNIQYF. DNA of the CDR3: TGTGCCAGTAGTATCCAAGGGGCGGCCAAAAACATTCAGTACTTC.

This clone came up a few times. The chain combines TRBV9 with TRBJ1-1; tentative D call: TRBD1 (6 bases). The CDR3 runs to 16 residues. The V gene lost 4 bases and the J gene lost 4 bases, with 20 bases spanning the gap. Per germline, CDR1 SGDLS and CDR2 YYNGEE. The CDR3 loop reads CASSNTASKGVTEAFF. CDR3 nucleotide sequence: TGTGCCAGCAGCAATACAGCAAGTAAGGGGGTCACTGAAGCTTTCTTT.

CDR3 region: CASTHYLRNQPQHF. CDR3 nucleotides: TGTGCCAGCACCCATTACTTGAGAAATCAGCCCCAGCATTTT. This rearrangement joins TRBV28 to TRBJ1-5; D is uncertain. V was trimmed by 7 bases and J by 4 bases, leaving 14 bases between them. From germline, CDR1 is MDHEN and CDR2 SYDVKM. The CDR3 contains 14 residues.

V usage is TRBV18 and J usage is TRBJ1-1, with D unresolved. V was trimmed by 4 bases and J by 0 bases, leaving 6 bases between them. Germline-derived CDR1 and CDR2 are KGHSH and LQKENI. The CDR3 loop spans 13 amino acids. The CDR3 here is CASSRDVNTEAFF. CDR3 nucleotide sequence: TGTGCCAGCTCACGAGACGTGAACACTGAAGCTTTCTTT.

The rearrangement uses TRBV7-3 and TRBJ1-3, with D unresolved. In germline, CDR1 is SGHTA, CDR2 FQGTGA. The CDR3 totals 23 residues. V shed 1 base and J shed 0 bases, with 31 bases lying between them. CDR3 residues: CASSLKVVGPPHKPIHSGNTIYF. CDR3 nucleotide sequence: TGTGCCAGCAGCTTAAAGGTTGTAGGGCCACCCCATAAGCCGATACACTCTGGAAACACCATATATTTT.